One and the same sample provided the 17 T cell receptor beta chains below, sequenced in a study of T cells after yellow fever vaccination. A single record per CDR3 protein comes from TCRdb applying MiXCR to the 5' RACE reads. The table has 250,000 to 300,000 distinct CDR3 sequences, about 5.2% seen once. Sequences were derived from CD4+ T cells sorted from PBMCs, sampled on the day of the yellow fever booster vaccination. These receptors came from a man aged 18 to 30 who received the YFV17D yellow fever vaccine.

The CDR3 here is CASSERPSGGGSYEQYF. The DNA of the CDR3 is TGTGCCAGCAGTGAACGTCCTAGCGGGGGGGGCTCCTACGAGCAGTACTTC. The gene calls are TRBV25-1 and TRBJ2-7; 12 positions agree with TRBD2. The germline V gene encodes CDR1 MGHDK and CDR2 SYGVNS. V lost 2 bases, J lost 0 bases, and 5 bases stayed unmatched. The CDR3 consists of 17 residues.

This clonotype was observed a handful of times. The rearrangement joins TRBV4-2 to TRBJ1-1; D unresolved. Trimming removed 0 bases at V and 7 bases at J, with 9 bases between. The CDR3 totals 13 residues. From germline, CDR1 is LGHNA and CDR2 YNFKEQ. The CDR3 region is CASSQEHDYEAFF. The CDR3 bases are TGTGCCAGCAGCCAAGAACATGATTATGAAGCTTTCTTT.

The rearrangement uses TRBV5-5 and TRBJ2-3; the match to TRBD2 covers 9 bases. From germline, CDR1 is SGHKS and CDR2 YYEKEE (reference sequence). The CDR3 has 15 residues. V was clipped by 4 bases and J by 2 bases; unmatched bases: 5. CDR3 in amino acids: CASSASGGTTDTQYF. As DNA, the CDR3 is TGTGCCAGCAGCGCCAGCGGGGGGACCACAGATACGCAGTATTTT.

V and J are TRBV12-3 or TRBV12-4 and TRBJ2-7; D remains ambiguous. The CDR3 runs to 12 residues. Trimming stripped 5 bases from V and 2 bases from J, with 7 bases between. The CDR3 is CASSHRPYEQYF. The CDR3 region has the DNA TGTGCCAGCAGTCACAGACCCTACGAGCAGTACTTC.

This clonotype showed up many times. The V gene is TRBV28, the J gene TRBJ2-7, with D possibly being TRBD2 (5 bases). CDR3 size: 12 residues. Trimming took off 3 bases at V and 3 bases at J, with 6 bases between the two ends. Germline V lookup: CDR1 MDHEN, CDR2 SYDVKM. CDR3: CASSLGSYEQYV. CDR3 nucleotide sequence: TGTGCCAGCAGTTTGGGGAGCTACGAGCAGTACGTC.

Only a few counts were recorded for this clonotype. The chain combines TRBV6-2 or TRBV6-3 with TRBJ1-6; D unclear. The ends were cut back, 10 bases at V and 0 bases at J, with 31 bases in the middle. Germline CDR1 reads MNHEY; CDR2 reads SVGEGT. The CDR3 sequence is 21 residues long. The CDR3 reads CAISSRTEGETPSSYNSPLHF. CDR3 nucleotides: TGTGCCATATCCTCGAGAACCGAAGGAGAGACGCCTAGCTCCTATAATTCACCCCTCCACTTT.

The J gene is TRBJ2-7, the V gene TRBV5-8; D is unresolved. Germline values: CDR1 SGHTS, CDR2 YDEGEE. The CDR3 contains 14 residues. V was clipped by 0 bases and J by 5 bases, with 12 bases between them. The CDR3 loop reads CASSLGLRSDEQYF. The CDR3 DNA reads TGTGCCAGCAGCTTGGGGCTCAGGAGCGACGAGCAGTACTTC.

This clonotype was detected a few times. The V gene is TRBV20-1, the J gene TRBJ1-1; D unresolved. Germline CDR1 is DFQATT and CDR2 is SNEGSKA (reference sequence). CDR3 length: 11 residues. Trimming shortened V by 0 bases and J by 3 bases, and 2 bases separated the two germline ends. The CDR3 spells CSARDYTEAFF. The CDR3, as DNA: TGCAGTGCTAGAGACTACACTGAAGCTTTCTTT.

Concerning this clonotype: A clone one base away is much larger, so this may be a read error. The chain couples TRBV7-2 to TRBJ2-2; a possible D gene is TRBD2 (5 bases). Germline V lookup: CDR1 SGHTA, CDR2 FQGNSA. CDR3 length: 13 residues. For the CDR3, the DNA is TGTGCCAGCAGTCCCCATGTAGCCGGGGAGATGTTTTTT. Its translation: CASSPHVAGEMFF.

This rearrangement joins TRBV20-1 to TRBJ2-3; no clear D. The CDR3 totals 12 residues. Germline assignment: CDR1 DFQATT and CDR2 SNEGSKA (reference sequence). V dropped 5 bases and J dropped 9 bases, with 15 bases sitting between them. The CDR3 coding sequence is TGCAGTGCTGGGCCTCCCTCGGGCACGCAGTATTTT. It codes for CSAGPPSGTQYF.

Ten or more counts support this clonotype. The chain links TRBV12-3 or TRBV12-4 to TRBJ2-7; tentative D call: TRBD2 (6 bases). The length of the CDR3 is 13 residues. The ends were cut back, 3 bases at V and 7 bases at J, with 13 bases in the middle. Here the CDR3 reads CASSFESRGEQYV. The CDR3 DNA sequence: TGTGCCAGCAGTTTCGAATCTCGGGGGGAGCAGTACGTC.

This clonotype was detected a few times. J is TRBJ2-1 and V is TRBV20-1; maybe TRBD1 (6 bases). This CDR3 region has 13 residues. Germline CDR1 and CDR2: DFQATT and SNEGSKA (reference sequence). V was trimmed by 3 bases and J by 7 bases, leaving 13 bases between them. DNA for the CDR3: TGCAGTGCTAGGGACGAACAGGGTAATGAGCAGTTCTTC. This gives the protein CSARDEQGNEQFF.

In its sample, this clonotype was seen many times. One end of the junction is discordant with germline, which a read error may explain. J is TRBJ2-1 and V is TRBV12-3 or TRBV12-4, with 10 bases aligning to TRBD2. This CDR3 has 16 residues. The CDR3 DNA reads TGTGCCAGCAGTCTAGCGGGGGCCCGCTCCTACAATGAGCAGTTCTTC. It encodes CASSLAGARSYNEQFF.

V usage is TRBV7-2 and J usage is TRBJ2-3, with D tentatively TRBD2 (5 bases). The germline V gene encodes CDR1 SGHTA and CDR2 FQGNSA. The CDR3 spans 16 residues. V was clipped by 5 bases and J by 2 bases, with 17 bases between them. The CDR3 DNA reads as TGTGCCAGCAGCCCGGTCACGGGGTACAACACAGATACGCAGTATTTT. Residues: CASSPVTGYNTDTQYF.

This clonotype was seen only a few times. The chain joins TRBV6-5 to TRBJ1-1; weak D call: TRBD1 (6 bases). This CDR3 contains 13 residues. V lost 5 bases and J 6 bases, leaving 13 bases between the germline ends. From germline, CDR1 is MNHEY and CDR2 SVGAGI. The CDR3 DNA reads TGTGCCAGCAGTCGACAGGTTATATCTGAAGCTTTCTTT. Its protein is CASSRQVISEAFF.

Notes on this clonotype: A much larger clone differs by one base, so this may be a read error. The chain recombines TRBV7-9 with TRBJ1-2; 7 bases fit TRBD1. The CDR3 spans 13 residues. Per the germline V gene, CDR1 is SEHNR and CDR2 is FQNEAQ (reference sequence). V trimming: 4 bases; J trimming: 4 bases; junction bases outside the gene matches: 3. The CDR3 nucleotides read TGTGCCAGCAGCTCCGGGACAGCCTATGGCTACACCTTC. Its protein is CASSSGTAYGYTF.

This clonotype was detected a few times. The chain is built from TRBV29-1 and TRBJ1-1; D gene unclear. The ends were cut back, 5 bases at V and 2 bases at J, with 12 bases in the middle. From germline, CDR1 is SQVTM and CDR2 ANQGSEA. This CDR3 comprises 13 residues. CDR3 DNA sequence: TGCAGCGTTTCCCGGACCTTTAACACTGAAGCTTTCTTT. Translated: CSVSRTFNTEAFF.